The 32 T cell receptor beta chains below come from one sample, sequenced in a study of cytomegalovirus exposure and HLA in healthy donors. With 60 Vbeta and 13 Jbeta primers, the PCR was carried out. Sequencing was performed with immunoSEQ multiplex PCR; in TCRdb, only in-frame clones are kept and a portion is missing. Of around 150,000 clones in the sample, 60% to 85% are singletons; the top ten hold around 2.3%. Material for sequencing was PBMCs. These receptors originate from a man between 45 and 60 years old in good health and CMV-seropositive.

This chain connects TRBV7-2 to TRBJ1-4; D is perhaps TRBD1 (5 bases). Germline V gene data show CDR1 as SGHTA and CDR2 as FQGNSA. The CDR3 sequence is 15 residues long. Trimming removed 5 bases at V and 1 base at J, with 11 bases between. CDR3 nucleotide sequence: TGTGCCAGCAGCAAAACAACAGGAACTAATGAAAAACTGTTTTTT. Protein: CASSKTTGTNEKLFF.

This chain joins TRBV18 and TRBJ2-1; 8 nucleotides agree with TRBD2. The junction had 3 bases not matched to a gene; V was cut back by 1 base and J by 4 bases. Per germline, CDR1 KGHSH and CDR2 LQKENI. The CDR3 has 15 amino acids. The CDR3 sequence: CASSPLSGEYNEQFF. As DNA, the CDR3 is TGTGCCAGCTCACCACTTAGCGGGGAATACAATGAGCAGTTCTTC.

This chain connects TRBV7-8 to TRBJ2-6; D not resolved. Trimming shortened V by 5 bases and J by 2 bases, and 10 bases separated the two germline ends. CDR3 length: 15 residues. Germline V lookup: CDR1 SGHVS, CDR2 FQNEAQ. This CDR3 reads CASSQIGAGANVLTF. CDR3 in DNA: TGTGCCAGCAGCCAAATTGGAGCTGGGGCCAACGTCCTGACTTTC.

This sequence joins TRBV5-1 and TRBJ1-2; 7 bases line up with TRBD1. The CDR3 runs 14 residues. V was clipped by 0 bases and J by 6 bases; unmatched bases: 5. The germline CDR1 and CDR2 sequences are SGHRS and YFSETQ. The CDR3 region is CASSLVTGRDGYTF. The CDR3 DNA follows: TGCGCCAGCAGCTTGGTGACAGGGAGAGATGGCTACACCTTC.

This sequence joins TRBV7-3 and TRBJ2-7, with 7 positions matching TRBD1. Per the germline V gene, CDR1 is SGHTA and CDR2 is FQGTGA. V was pared by 2 bases and J by 3 bases, with 7 bases of the junction left unmatched. The CDR3 extends over 15 amino acids. In DNA form, the CDR3 reads TGTGCCAGCAGCTTAGTCCTCCGGGACAGCTACGAGCAGTACTTC. Protein: CASSLVLRDSYEQYF.

This clone was seen a handful of times. Other DNA sequences of this sample code for an identical CDR3. The J gene is TRBJ1-5, the V gene TRBV28, with D unresolved. The CDR3 consists of 13 residues. Germline-derived CDR1 and CDR2 are MDHEN and SYDVKM. Between the trimmed V and J ends, which lost 5 bases and 3 bases, there was a span of 8 bases. The CDR3 DNA reads as TGTGCCAGCAGTCGGGGTAACAATCAGCCCCAGCATTTT. Protein: CASSRGNNQPQHF.

This clone has more than one count but fewer than ten. The gene calls are TRBV7-9 and TRBJ1-3; weak D call: TRBD1 (6 bases). The V end lost 1 base, the J end lost 3 bases, and 13 bases lay between the germline ends. There are 16 residues in the CDR3. The germline CDR1 and CDR2 sequences are SEHNR and FQNEAQ (reference sequence). DNA of the CDR3: TGTGCCAGCAGCTTAGGCGGGGGGCGTTATGGAAACACCATATATTTT. As protein: CASSLGGGRYGNTIYF.

The chain employs TRBV2 and TRBJ1-5, with 8 bases matching TRBD1. Germline CDR1 and CDR2: SNHLY and FYNNEI. This CDR3 is built from 18 residues. Unmatched junction bases numbered 13, after V lost 6 bases and J lost 0 bases. CDR3 in amino acids: CASRPANRDRISNQPQHF. The CDR3, as DNA: TGTGCCAGCAGGCCAGCTAACCGGGACAGGATTAGCAATCAGCCCCAGCATTTT. Filled out from reference TRBV2 and TRBJ1-5, the complete variable domain reads EPEVTQTPSHQVTQMGQEVILRCVPISNHLYFYWYRQILGQKVEFLVSFYNNEISEKSEIFDDQFSVERPDGSNFTLKIRSTKLEDSAMYFCASRPANRDRISNQPQHFGDGTRLSIL.

The J gene is TRBJ2-5, the V gene TRBV27, with TRBD1 matching over 7 bases. Germline values: CDR1 MNHEY, CDR2 SMNVEV (reference sequence). The CDR3 covers 15 residues. J gave up 5 bases and V 3 bases, and 9 bases lay outside the gene matches. CDR3 DNA sequence: TGTGCCAGCAGTTTTCAGACAGGGTGGGGGGAGACCCAGTACTTC. Its protein is CASSFQTGWGETQYF.

V usage is TRBV5-6 and J usage is TRBJ2-7, with 9 bases fitting TRBD2. This CDR3 comprises 14 residues. With 1 base clipped from V and 7 bases from J, the junction kept 6 bases outside the gene matches. The germline CDR1 and CDR2 sequences are SGHDT and YYEEEE. DNA for the CDR3: TGTGCCAGCAGCTTGAGGACTAGCGTTCGGGAGCAGTACTTC. This encodes CASSLRTSVREQYF.

The chain is built from TRBV28 and TRBJ2-3; 11 bases are a match to TRBD2. The CDR3 runs 14 residues. V shed 4 bases and J 9 bases; nucleotides not matched to a gene: 6. In germline, CDR1 is MDHEN, CDR2 SYDVKM. CDR3 in amino acids: CASSSGTSGTTQYF. In DNA form, the CDR3 reads TGTGCCAGCAGTTCCGGGACTAGCGGCACGACGCAGTATTTT.

V gene TRBV27 combines with J gene TRBJ1-6; D is unclear. CDR3 length: 14 amino acids. The germline V and J ends were trimmed by 0 bases and 9 bases, with 9 bases remaining between them. The germline gives CDR1 MNHEY, CDR2 SMNVEV (reference sequence). CDR3 amino acids: CASSLSGRGSPLHF. The CDR3 bases are TGTGCCAGCAGTTTATCTGGGCGGGGTTCACCCCTCCACTTT.

This clone was counted a single time. The V call is TRBV28, the J call TRBJ2-5; D gene unclear. The J call may not be correct, given that the DNA end is closer to TRBJ2-7. The CDR3 has 14 residues. Germline-derived CDR1 and CDR2 are MDHEN and SYDVKM. The CDR3 nucleotides are TGTGCCAGCAGTTACAACAGTTTCTCCTACGAGCAGTACTTC. This codes for CASSYNSFSYEQYF.

V usage is TRBV9 and J usage is TRBJ1-1; the D gene is possibly TRBD1 (6 bases). Trimming removed 3 bases at V and 4 bases at J, with 22 bases between. The germline CDR1 and CDR2 sequences are SGDLS and YYNGEE. CDR3 length: 17 amino acids. DNA of the CDR3: TGTGCCAGCAGCGCGAAACAGGGATTTAGCCGTCCCACTGAAGCTTTCTTT. Its translation: CASSAKQGFSRPTEAFF.

The sample holds a few counts of this clone. The chain is built from TRBV18 and TRBJ1-2; 8 nucleotides line up with TRBD1. The germline V gene has CDR1 KGHSH and CDR2 LQKENI. With V trimmed by 6 bases and J by 6 bases, 6 bases remained unmatched. The length of the CDR3 is 13 residues. As DNA, the CDR3 is TGTGCCAGCTCCCCGGACAGGGCCCATGGCTACACCTTC. Encoded protein: CASSPDRAHGYTF.

The rearrangement uses TRBV7-2 and TRBJ1-5, with a possible D match to TRBD1 (6 bases). V lost 4 bases, J lost 6 bases, and 19 bases lay in between. The CDR3 extends over 16 amino acids. Germline lookup yields CDR1 SGHTA and CDR2 FQGNSA. The CDR3 nucleotides read TGTGCCAGCAGCTACGCTGGGACACTCCGGGTTCAGCCCCAGCATTTT. It encodes CASSYAGTLRVQPQHF. Drawing the rest from reference TRBV7-2 and TRBJ1-5, the complete variable domain is GAGVSQSPSNKVTEKGKDVELRCDPISGHTALYWYRQSLGQGLEFLIYFQGNSAPDKSGLPSDRFSAERTGGSVSTLTIQRTQQEDSAVYLCASSYAGTLRVQPQHFGDGTRLSIL.

In this sample, this clone turned up once. This chain joins TRBV5-6 and TRBJ2-3; D uncertain. Germline V gene sequence: CDR1 SGHDT, CDR2 YYEEEE. This CDR3 is built from 15 residues. V gave up 0 bases and J gave up 1 base, with 9 bases separating them. CDR3 sequence: CASSLEQVRTDTQYF. The CDR3, as DNA: TGTGCCAGCAGCTTGGAACAAGTACGCACAGATACGCAGTATTTT.

The rearrangement links TRBV7-9 to TRBJ2-7, with D tentatively TRBD1 (6 bases). Germline-derived CDR1 and CDR2 are SEHNR and FQNEAQ (reference sequence). The CDR3 runs 13 residues. V dropped 5 bases and J dropped 4 bases, with 12 bases sitting between them. The CDR3 protein is CASSTPDRYEQYF. The CDR3 bases are TGTGCCAGCAGCACCCCTGACAGGTACGAGCAGTACTTC. Drawing the rest from reference TRBV7-9 and TRBJ2-7, the complete variable domain is DTGVSQNPRHKITKRGQNVTFRCDPISEHNRLYWYRQTLGQGPEFLTYFQNEAQLEKSRLLSDRFSAERPKGSFSTLEIQRTEQGDSAMYLCASSTPDRYEQYFGPGTRLTVT.

The chain carries TRBV7-9 and TRBJ2-7; D possibly corresponds to TRBD1 (6 bases). CDR1 and CDR2 (germline): SEHNR, FQNEAQ (reference sequence). The V gene lost 5 bases and the J gene lost 3 bases, with 11 bases spanning the gap. The CDR3 has 13 amino acids. The CDR3 here is CASSPKGGYEQYF. The CDR3 DNA follows: TGTGCCAGCAGCCCCAAAGGGGGCTACGAGCAGTACTTC.

J is TRBJ2-5 and V is TRBV5-4; D is uncertain. CDR1 SGHNT and CDR2 YYREEE come from the germline V gene (reference sequence). The germline V and J ends were trimmed by 2 bases and 4 bases, with 6 bases remaining between them. CDR3 size: 12 residues. The CDR3 nucleotides read TGTGCCAGCAGCTTAGTGCGAGAGACCCAGTACTTC. This codes for CASSLVRETQYF.

The chain uses TRBV5-4 and TRBJ2-3; 9 bases line up with TRBD1. CDR1 SGHNT and CDR2 YYREEE come from the germline V gene (reference sequence). V lost 7 bases, J lost 4 bases, and 1 base stayed unmatched. The CDR3 consists of 12 residues. Here the CDR3 DNA reads TGTGCCAGCGGACAGGGGTCAGATACGCAGTATTTT. It yields the protein CASGQGSDTQYF.

This sequence joins TRBV6-5 and TRBJ1-4; no clear D gene. Germline values: CDR1 MNHEY, CDR2 SVGAGI. Trimming took 0 bases from V and 7 from J, leaving 12 bases between them. The CDR3 has 15 amino acids. The CDR3 DNA follows: TGTGCCAGCAGTTACTCTGGAAGCGGAAGTGAAAAACTGTTTTTT. Protein sequence: CASSYSGSGSEKLFF.

The genes are TRBV15 and TRBJ2-2; 9 positions agree with TRBD1. With V trimmed by 3 bases and J by 4 bases, 12 bases remained unmatched. Germline V gives CDR1 LNHNV, CDR2 YYDKDF (reference sequence). The CDR3 has 18 amino acids. The CDR3 DNA is TGTGCCACCAGCAGTTCACCGGGACAGGGTGGAGCCACCGGGGAGCTGTTTTTT. Translated, it gives CATSSSPGQGGATGELFF. The variable domain in full, completed from reference TRBV15 and TRBJ2-2, reads DAMVIQNPRYQVTQFGKPVTLSCSQTLNHNVMYWYQQKSSQAPKLLFHYYDKDFNNEADTPDNFQSRRPNTSFCFLDIRSPGLGDTAMYLCATSSSPGQGGATGELFFGEGSRLTVL.

Here the CDR3 reads CSVERVAGEQTSTDTQYF. The CDR3 coding sequence is TGCAGCGTTGAAAGGGTAGCGGGGGAGCAAACTAGCACAGATACGCAGTATTTT. The J gene is TRBJ2-3, the V gene TRBV29-1; TRBD2 matches at 9 bases. CDR3 size: 18 residues. The germline V gene has CDR1 SQVTM and CDR2 ANQGSEA. The ends lost 2 bases at V and 0 bases at J; junction bases unmatched: 12.

The chain is built from TRBV7-9 and TRBJ1-5; 11 bases are shared with TRBD1. With V trimmed by 5 bases and J by 11 bases, 14 bases remained unmatched. CDR1 and CDR2 from the germline V gene are SEHNR and FQNEAQ (reference sequence). The CDR3 has 16 amino acids. The CDR3 DNA sequence: TGTGCCAGCAGCCCCGGGACAGGGGGTGGGACTTTAGCCCAGCATTTT. It is translated as CASSPGTGGGTLAQHF.

The rearrangement uses TRBV5-5 and TRBJ2-7, with TRBD1 matching 11 bases. CDR3 length equals 15 residues. The junction had 5 bases not matched to a gene; V was cut back by 1 base and J by 5 bases. Per germline, CDR1 SGHKS and CDR2 YYEKEE (reference sequence). For the CDR3, the DNA is TGTGCCAGCAGCTTGTTGGGGACAGGGGGTGACGAGCAGTACTTC. Translating gives CASSLLGTGGDEQYF.

The chain is built from TRBV27 and TRBJ2-5, with D uncertain. Trimming took off 5 bases at V and 5 bases at J, with 6 bases between the two ends. CDR3 length: 11 residues. From germline, CDR1 is MNHEY and CDR2 SMNVEV (reference sequence). CDR3 protein: CASSGPETQYF. DNA of the CDR3: TGTGCCAGCAGTGGGCCTGAGACCCAGTACTTC.

This chain joins TRBV7-2 and TRBJ2-7; D is perhaps TRBD1 (5 bases). V gave up 1 base and J gave up 6 bases, with 16 bases separating them. Germline-derived CDR1 and CDR2 are SGHTA and FQGNSA. CDR3 length equals 15 residues. CDR3 protein: CASSLVVQGTVEQYF. The CDR3 nucleotides are TGTGCCAGCAGCTTAGTTGTCCAGGGTACTGTCGAGCAGTACTTC.

In nucleotides, the CDR3 is TGTGCCAGCAGTTTATCGTTATATACACCCCCCTACGAGCAGTACTTC. The encoded protein is CASSLSLYTPPYEQYF. J is TRBJ2-7 and V is TRBV27; D gene uncertain. V was shortened by 0 bases and J by 2 bases, with 14 bases between the two germline ends. The CDR3 length is 16 residues. Germline loops: CDR1 MNHEY, CDR2 SMNVEV (reference sequence).

The count of this clone is one. As DNA, the CDR3 is TGTGCCAGCTCACCACCGGGAGGGGTAGGAGGCTACACCTTC. Translated, it gives CASSPPGGVGGYTF. The chain is built from TRBV18 and TRBJ1-2; possible D gene TRBD1, 5 bases. Germline loops: CDR1 KGHSH, CDR2 LQKENI. The CDR3 extends over 14 amino acids. Trimming cost V 0 bases and J 8 bases, with 13 bases left between them.

V usage is TRBV5-1 and J usage is TRBJ1-6; D perhaps matches TRBD1 (6 bases). The CDR3 consists of 15 residues. The germline gives CDR1 SGHRS, CDR2 YFSETQ. V dropped 4 bases and J dropped 7 bases, with 15 bases sitting between them. The CDR3 loop reads CASSPGPGANSPLHF. In nucleotides, the CDR3 is TGCGCCAGCAGCCCTGGACCAGGGGCCAATTCACCCCTCCACTTT.

In this sample, this clone turned up many times. For the CDR3, the DNA is TGCGCCAGCAGCCAAGATTTTTCGGGGGGGAACACCGGGGAGCTGTTTTTT. The encoded protein is CASSQDFSGGNTGELFF. The chain couples TRBV4-3 to TRBJ2-2, with 7 nucleotides matching TRBD2. Trimming took 0 bases from V and 1 from J; bases not matched to a gene: 5. CDR1 is LGHNA, CDR2 YSLEER, per germline. The CDR3 runs 17 residues.